Listed here are 8 T cell receptor beta chains from one sample, sequenced in a study of blood T cell repertoires in COVID-19 (dated by TCRdb to the early 2020s). Receptors were amplified or captured by the immunoSEQ multiplex PCR assay. What TCRdb holds here is the immuneACCESS table cut down to in-frame rearrangements. Part of the clones is not present; checked against another copy, under half of the missing clones reflect an unresolved V gene, and the others are unexplained. The table for this sample lists under 300,000 clones; approximately 91% of them were counted only once. 1.5% to 2% of the sample comes from the top ten. Sequenced input: PBMCs or T cells enriched from blood (not recorded which). These receptor sequences come from a woman aged 40-49 years who had recovered from COVID-19.

This clone has a handful of counts. The J gene is TRBJ1-3, the V gene TRBV5-6; D is unclear. V dropped 5 bases and J dropped 1 base, with 7 bases sitting between them. Germline CDR1 and CDR2: SGHDT and YYEEEE. This CDR3 is built from 13 residues. The CDR3 loop is CASRTPSGNTIYF. The CDR3 coding sequence is TGTGCCAGCAGAACACCATCTGGAAACACCATATATTTT.

The chain employs TRBV5-1 and TRBJ2-1; TRBD2 matches 14 bases. This CDR3 contains 15 residues. Germline V gene sequence: CDR1 SGHRS, CDR2 YFSETQ. V trimming: 6 bases; J trimming: 7 bases; junction bases outside the gene matches: 6. In nucleotides, the CDR3 is TGCGCCAGCAAGGGCGGACTAGCGGGAGGTAATGAGCAGTTCTTC. This gives the protein CASKGGLAGGNEQFF.

This rearrangement joins TRBV10-3 to TRBJ1-3; the D gene is possibly TRBD1 (5 bases). Deletions cut 0 bases from V and 9 bases from J, with 12 bases between. This CDR3 region has 14 residues. Per germline, CDR1 ENHRY and CDR2 SYGVKD. CDR3: CAISESDAGGTIYF. DNA for the CDR3: TGTGCCATCAGTGAGTCCGACGCGGGGGGCACCATATATTTT.

This chain uses TRBV7-2 with TRBJ1-1, with 7 bases matching TRBD1. This CDR3 region has 15 residues. Losses at the gene ends were 5 bases for V and 6 bases for J; bases not matched to a gene: 12. Germline assignment: CDR1 SGHTA and CDR2 FQGNSA. The CDR3 DNA follows: TGTGCCAGCAGCGATAAGACAGGGTGGGGCGCTGAAGCTTTCTTT. It encodes CASSDKTGWGAEAFF.

The rearrangement links TRBV6-2 or TRBV6-3 to TRBJ1-5, with TRBD1 matching 9 bases. The length of the CDR3 is 15 residues. The germline gives CDR1 MNHEY, CDR2 SVGEGT. V lost 4 bases and J lost 4; bases outside the gene matches: 5. The CDR3 bases are TGTGCCAGCAGTTCCCGGACAGGGGAGAATCAGCCCCAGCATTTT. Protein sequence: CASSSRTGENQPQHF.

This chain links TRBV3-1 (or the pseudogene TRBV3-2) with TRBJ2-3; TRBD2 might be the D (6 bases). The length of the CDR3 is 17 residues. Trimming left V 0 bases short and J 3 bases short, with 16 bases between. Germline loops: CDR1 LGHDT, CDR2 YNNKEL (reference sequence). The CDR3: CASSQDWGSSGTDTQYF. The CDR3 DNA is TGTGCCAGCAGCCAAGACTGGGGGTCGAGCGGGACAGATACGCAGTATTTT.

V and J are TRBV5-1 and TRBJ1-2; TRBD1 might be the D (6 bases). V gave up 0 bases and J gave up 4 bases, with 13 bases separating them. The V gene's germline CDR1 is SGHRS and CDR2 YFSETQ. The CDR3 has 15 residues. The CDR3 DNA reads TGCGCCAGCAGCTTGGTAGCAGGGGCGATCTATGGCTACACCTTC. Translated: CASSLVAGAIYGYTF.

This chain uses TRBV3-1 (or the pseudogene TRBV3-2) with TRBJ1-1; no definite D call. The CDR3 is 16 amino acids. Germline CDR1 reads LGHDT; CDR2 reads YNNKEL (reference sequence). V was shortened by 4 bases and J by 4 bases, with 19 bases between the two germline ends. The CDR3: CASSPQPPTAGTEAFF. Written as DNA, the CDR3 is TGTGCCAGCAGCCCCCAACCCCCGACTGCTGGCACTGAAGCTTTCTTT.